This TCR beta chain appears in the sequencing data of a study of blood T cells in healthy people across ages (dated by TCRdb to between 2015 and 2017). At the level of the whole study: In model experiments, roughly one uniquely barcoded TCR beta cDNA molecule per two T cells was captured by template switching. Age-related changes in TCR beta repertoire diversity were measured in the study by deep sequencing normalized with unique cDNA molecular identifiers. Donors were grouped into four age groups: young (average roughly 15 years), middle-aged (roughly 40), aged (roughly 62) and long-lived (approximately 81). Two additional independent replicas of 1 million unique cDNA reads from the same blood draw were analyzed for two donors (one aged 18 to 30 and one aged 80 or older). General conclusions and limits of the study: Estimates of total diversity from one million sequenced T cells were regarded as lower bounds and underestimates. The long-lived group showed more naive CD4+ T cells, fewer expanded clones and increased TCR diversity than the aged group, suggesting age selection. Observed TCR beta diversity per million T cells fell roughly linearly with age, and a significant reduction was already apparent by age around 40. A strong correlation was found between observed TCR beta diversity and the percentage of naive T cells measured by flow cytometry. Since profiling was done on bulk unsorted PBMCs, naive and antigen-experienced compartments could not be conclusively compared. Donor CMV infection status was unknown, potentially confounding age-related changes in expanded clonotypes.

Library method: 5' RACE. The listed sequencing device is Illumina HiSeq 2500. A second PCR of about 7 to 12 cycles was run with a J-beta primer mix and a sample-barcoded 5' primer. A template-switch 5' adaptor carrying 12 random nucleotides introduced a unique molecular identifier onto each TCR beta cDNA molecule. Each sample yielded at least 2.5 million CDR3-containing paired-end reads. First-strand cDNA synthesis was performed from all RNA using the Mint cDNA synthesis kit, with priming by a TRBC-specific oligonucleotide. All cDNA was treated with uracil-DNA glycosylase and then went through a first 18-cycle PCR with the universal primers M1SS and BC2_uni_R. As for the original processing: Normalization of each sample was performed by random selection of 1 million high-quality reads, each carrying a distinct molecular identifier. Instead of being binned into consensus sequences, reads that shared molecular identifiers were thrown out. MiTCR, set to a Q25 quality threshold and the strictest error-elimination algorithm, was used for CDR3 identification, clonotype clustering and error correction. A nonparametric unseen species model using Euler transformation provided a lower-bound estimate of total TCR beta diversity. The raw public reads went through TCRdb reprocessing: fastp at Q25, MiXCR clone calling, in-frame beta chains kept. Each CDR3 protein gets just one entry, which takes the most common genes and DNA from the rows behind it. The V and J calls here are based on TCRdb, not the publication. The sample has approximately 760,000 distinct CDR3 sequences on record, 25% of them singletons. In total, the top ten clones hold 9.4% of the sample.

This clonotype came up once. It lacks a known antigen. No per-base quality is available; no much larger clone lies one base away. Donors were around 37 systemically healthy Caucasian individuals from Russia aged roughly 6 to 90 years. Each donor gave ten milliliters of peripheral blood, collected into EDTA-treated Vacutainer tubes. Ficoll-Paque density-gradient centrifugation was used to isolate PBMCs, with at least 6 million obtained per sample. Trizol reagent was used to extract total RNA from the PBMCs, yielding at least 5.5 micrograms per sample. For every donor, flow cytometry on a PBMC aliquot measured the percentage of naive CD45RAhigh/CD27high T cells. CDR1 and CDR2, per the germline V gene, are MNHNS and SASEGT. V and J lose 2 bases and 4 bases, and a span of 11 bases separates them. The CDR3 has 14 amino acids, counting the end cysteine and phenylalanine. This entry keeps only the CDR3 DNA: 42 bases, framed from base 1.

Another study also made use of these data, one on T cells of mothers and their children. That second report states: The donors were nine systemically healthy Caucasian individuals, made up of three mothers and their six children. cDNA synthesis consumed the entire amount of extracted RNA, loaded at around 1.5 ug RNA in each 15 ul reaction. In the second PCR, the M1S primer introduced both the sample barcodes and 2-4 random nucleotides. Each mother yielded over 10 million TCR beta CDR3 reads and each child 2.5 million to 3 million reads. TCR recombination output is similarly shaped by thymic selection in related and unrelated pairs, with a minor effect exerted by inherited differences. Normalized repertoire overlap was always found to be slightly, but never significantly, higher in related mother-child pairs than in unrelated mother-child pairs. No persistent microchimeric T cell clones were detected, at a sensitivity of 80 to 100 clones per million clonotypes. The study used deep NGS to compare TCR beta repertoires of mothers and children, seeking features distinguishing related mother-child pairs from unrelated individuals. Mothers averaged about 37 +/- 4 years of age and children averaged around 10 +/- 4 years. After adapters were ligated using NEBNext reagents, the libraries underwent 100+100 nt paired-end sequencing on an Illumina HiSeq 2000. To avoid cross-contamination, the mother libraries and the child libraries were prepared a month apart and sequenced in separate runs. Between roughly 500,000 and 2,300,000 distinct TCR beta clonotypes were identified per donor. Naive TCR beta clonotypes were estimated from low-frequency clonotypes matched to each donor's FACS-determined naive share, without sorting.

Here the chain combines TRBV6-1 and TRBJ1-2; the D region possibly corresponds to TRBD1 (5 bases align). Sample: blood. This TCR came from a boy aged 5-17 years in good health. The sequence in DNA is TGTGCCAGCAGTGAAAGGGGCGAAAGCTATGGCTACACCTTC. This translates into CASSERGESYGYTF.